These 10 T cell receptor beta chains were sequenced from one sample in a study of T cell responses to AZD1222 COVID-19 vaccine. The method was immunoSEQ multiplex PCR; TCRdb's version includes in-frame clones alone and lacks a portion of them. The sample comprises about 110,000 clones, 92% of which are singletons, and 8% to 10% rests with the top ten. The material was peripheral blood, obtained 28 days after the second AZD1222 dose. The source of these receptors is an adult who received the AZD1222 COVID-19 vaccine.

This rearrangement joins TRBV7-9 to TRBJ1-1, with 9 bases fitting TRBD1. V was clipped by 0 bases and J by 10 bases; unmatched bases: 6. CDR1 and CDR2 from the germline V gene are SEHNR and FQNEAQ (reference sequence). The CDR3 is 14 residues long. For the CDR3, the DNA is TGTGCCAGCAGCTTAGCGCGGGACAGGGTACGAGCTTTCTTT. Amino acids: CASSLARDRVRAFF.

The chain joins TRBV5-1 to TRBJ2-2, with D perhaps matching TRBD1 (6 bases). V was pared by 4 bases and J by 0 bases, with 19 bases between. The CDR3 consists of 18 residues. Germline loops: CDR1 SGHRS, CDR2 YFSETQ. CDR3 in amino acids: CASSQGPAGTTNTGELFF. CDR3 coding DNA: TGCGCCAGCAGCCAAGGTCCGGCCGGGACAACGAACACCGGGGAGCTGTTTTTT.

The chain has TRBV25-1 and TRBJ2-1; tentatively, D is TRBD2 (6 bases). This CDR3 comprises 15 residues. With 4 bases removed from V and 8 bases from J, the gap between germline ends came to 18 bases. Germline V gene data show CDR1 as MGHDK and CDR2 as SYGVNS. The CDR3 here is CASSVSGSTSDEQFF. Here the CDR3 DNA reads TGTGCCAGCAGTGTATCCGGGAGTACGAGCGATGAGCAGTTCTTC.

CDR3 region: CASSSRSGTGELFF. Written as DNA, the CDR3 is TGTGCCAGCAGTTCTAGATCGGGCACCGGGGAGCTGTTTTTT. The rearrangement uses TRBV7-3 and TRBJ2-2; no clear D. Trimming removed 6 bases at V and 4 bases at J, with 12 bases between. CDR3 length equals 14 residues. CDR1 and CDR2 (germline): SGHTA, FQGTGA. Full variable domain (rest looked up from reference TRBV7-3 and TRBJ2-2): GAGVSQTPSNKVTEKGKYVELRCDPISGHTALYWYRQSLGQGPEFLIYFQGTGAADDSGLPNDRFFAVRPEGSVSTLKIQRTERGDSAVYLCASSSRSGTGELFFGEGSRLTVL.

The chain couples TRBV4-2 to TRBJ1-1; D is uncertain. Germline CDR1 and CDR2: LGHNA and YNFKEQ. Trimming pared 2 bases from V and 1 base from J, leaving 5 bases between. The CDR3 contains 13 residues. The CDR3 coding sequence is TGTGCCAGCAGCCAACGGCCGAACACTGAAGCTTTCTTT. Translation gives CASSQRPNTEAFF.

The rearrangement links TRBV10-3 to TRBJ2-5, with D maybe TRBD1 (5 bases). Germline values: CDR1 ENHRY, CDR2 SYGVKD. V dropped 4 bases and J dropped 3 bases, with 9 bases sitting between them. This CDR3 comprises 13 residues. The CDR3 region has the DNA TGTGCCATCAGTGTGGGCAGGGAAGAGACCCAGTACTTC. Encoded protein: CAISVGREETQYF.

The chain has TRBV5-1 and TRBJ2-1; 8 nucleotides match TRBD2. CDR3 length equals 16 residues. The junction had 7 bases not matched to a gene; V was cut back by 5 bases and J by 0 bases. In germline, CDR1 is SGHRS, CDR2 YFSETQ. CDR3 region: CASRALSGNSYNEQFF. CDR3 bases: TGCGCCAGCAGGGCTCTTAGCGGGAACTCCTACAATGAGCAGTTCTTC.

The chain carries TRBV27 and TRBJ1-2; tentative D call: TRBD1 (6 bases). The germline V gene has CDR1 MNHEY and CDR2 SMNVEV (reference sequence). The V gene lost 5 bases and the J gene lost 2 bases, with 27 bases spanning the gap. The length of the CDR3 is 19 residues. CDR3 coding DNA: TGTGCCAGCAGTCATAGAAGCGGGACTGGACAGCAACCGAACTATGGCTACACCTTC. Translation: CASSHRSGTGQQPNYGYTF.

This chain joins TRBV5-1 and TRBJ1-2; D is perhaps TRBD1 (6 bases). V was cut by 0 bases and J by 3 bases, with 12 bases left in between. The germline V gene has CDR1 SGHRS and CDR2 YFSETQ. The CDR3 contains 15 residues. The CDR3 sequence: CASSLGPGADYGYTF. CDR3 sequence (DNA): TGCGCCAGCAGCTTGGGGCCAGGGGCGGACTATGGCTACACCTTC.

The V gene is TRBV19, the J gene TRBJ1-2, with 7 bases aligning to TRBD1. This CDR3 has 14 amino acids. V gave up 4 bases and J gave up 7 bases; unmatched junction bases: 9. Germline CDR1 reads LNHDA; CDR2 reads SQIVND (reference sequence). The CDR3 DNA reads TGTGCCAGTAGTAGAGCGACAGGGACGGCTGGCTACACCTTC. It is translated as CASSRATGTAGYTF. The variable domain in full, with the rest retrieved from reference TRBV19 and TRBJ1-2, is DGGITQSPKYLFRKEGQNVTLSCEQNLNHDAMYWYRQDPGQGLRLIYYSQIVNDFQKGDIAEGYSVSREKKESFPLTVTSAQKNPTAFYLCASSRATGTAGYTFGSGTRLTVV.